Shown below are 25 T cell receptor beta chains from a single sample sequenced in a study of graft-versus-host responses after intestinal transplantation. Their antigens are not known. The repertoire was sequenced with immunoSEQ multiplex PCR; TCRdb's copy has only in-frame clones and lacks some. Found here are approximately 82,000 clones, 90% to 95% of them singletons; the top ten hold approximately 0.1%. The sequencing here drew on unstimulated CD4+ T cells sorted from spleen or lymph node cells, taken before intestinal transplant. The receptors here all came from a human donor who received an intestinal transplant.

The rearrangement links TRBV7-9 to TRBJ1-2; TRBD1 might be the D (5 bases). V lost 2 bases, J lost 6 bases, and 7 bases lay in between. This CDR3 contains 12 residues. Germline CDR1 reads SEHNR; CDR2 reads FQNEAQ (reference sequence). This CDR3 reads CASSLIGDGYTF. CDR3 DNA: TGTGCCAGCAGCTTAATAGGGGATGGCTACACCTTC.

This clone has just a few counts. The CDR3 region has the DNA TGTGCCAGCAGCGTGACTCCCTCCTACGAGCAGTACTTC. This gives the protein CASSVTPSYEQYF. The gene calls are TRBV2 and TRBJ2-7; D remains unclear. Germline CDR1 and CDR2: SNHLY and FYNNEI. CDR3 length: 13 amino acids. Trimming removed 6 bases at V and 0 bases at J, with 9 bases between.

For the CDR3, the DNA is TGTGCCAGCAGCTTCGGGACAGGGAAAAGGGGGGGCCTCTATGGCTACACCTTC. Its translation: CASSFGTGKRGGLYGYTF. The chain is built from TRBV5-5 and TRBJ1-2; TRBD1 agrees at 9 bases. Germline-derived CDR1 and CDR2 are SGHKS and YYEKEE (reference sequence). The CDR3 length is 18 residues. The trim removed 2 bases at V and 4 bases at J, leaving 15 bases unmatched.

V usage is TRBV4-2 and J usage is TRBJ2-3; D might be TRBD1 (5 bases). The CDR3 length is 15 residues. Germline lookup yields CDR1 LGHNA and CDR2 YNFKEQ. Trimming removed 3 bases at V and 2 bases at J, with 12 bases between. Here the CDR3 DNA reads TGTGCCAGCAGCCAGGTGGGGCAAAACACAGATACGCAGTATTTT. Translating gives CASSQVGQNTDTQYF.

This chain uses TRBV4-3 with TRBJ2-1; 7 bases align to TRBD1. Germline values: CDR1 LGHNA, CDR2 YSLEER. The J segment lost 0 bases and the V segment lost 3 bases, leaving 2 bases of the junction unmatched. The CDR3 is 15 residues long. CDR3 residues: CASSQGTVSYNEQFF. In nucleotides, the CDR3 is TGCGCCAGCAGCCAGGGGACAGTCTCCTACAATGAGCAGTTCTTC.

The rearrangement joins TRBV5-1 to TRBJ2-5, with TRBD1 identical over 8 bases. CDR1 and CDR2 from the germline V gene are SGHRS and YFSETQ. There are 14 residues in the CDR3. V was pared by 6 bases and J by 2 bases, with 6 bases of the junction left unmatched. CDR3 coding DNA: TGCGCCAGCAAAGAGAGGACAGGGCAAGAGACCCAGTACTTC. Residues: CASKERTGQETQYF.

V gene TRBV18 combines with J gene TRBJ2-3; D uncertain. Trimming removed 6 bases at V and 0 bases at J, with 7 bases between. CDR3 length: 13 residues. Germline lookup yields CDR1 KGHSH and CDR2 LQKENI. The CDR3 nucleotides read TGTGCCAGCTCCCCCTTTAGCACAGATACGCAGTATTTT. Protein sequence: CASSPFSTDTQYF.

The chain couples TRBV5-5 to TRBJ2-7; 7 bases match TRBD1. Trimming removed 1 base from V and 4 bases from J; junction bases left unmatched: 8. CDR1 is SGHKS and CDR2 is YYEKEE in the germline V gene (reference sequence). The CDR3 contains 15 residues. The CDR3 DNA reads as TGTGCCAGCAGCTTGTATGGGACAGACAATTACGAGCAGTACTTC. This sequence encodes CASSLYGTDNYEQYF.

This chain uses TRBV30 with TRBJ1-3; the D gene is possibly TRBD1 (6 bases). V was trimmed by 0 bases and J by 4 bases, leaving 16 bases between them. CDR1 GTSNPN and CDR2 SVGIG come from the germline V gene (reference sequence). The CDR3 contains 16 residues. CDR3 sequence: CAWSVRSGQRGNTIYF. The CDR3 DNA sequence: TGTGCCTGGAGTGTACGGTCTGGACAGCGAGGAAACACCATATATTTT.

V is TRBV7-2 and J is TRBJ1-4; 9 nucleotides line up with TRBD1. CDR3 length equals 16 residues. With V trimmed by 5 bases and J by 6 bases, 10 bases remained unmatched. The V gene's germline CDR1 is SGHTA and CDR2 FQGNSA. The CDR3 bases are TGTGCCAGCAGCACAGGGGGACAGGGCCTATATGAAAAACTGTTTTTT. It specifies CASSTGGQGLYEKLFF.

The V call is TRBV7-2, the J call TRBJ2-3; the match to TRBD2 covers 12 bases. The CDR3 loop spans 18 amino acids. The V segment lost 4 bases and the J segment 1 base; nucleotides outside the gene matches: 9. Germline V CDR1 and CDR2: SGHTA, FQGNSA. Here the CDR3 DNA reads TGTGCCAGCAGCTCTATTCCTAGCGGGGGGGCTGGCACAGATACGCAGTATTTT. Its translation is CASSSIPSGGAGTDTQYF. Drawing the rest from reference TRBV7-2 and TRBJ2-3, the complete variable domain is GAGVSQSPSNKVTEKGKDVELRCDPISGHTALYWYRQSLGQGLEFLIYFQGNSAPDKSGLPSDRFSAERTGGSVSTLTIQRTQQEDSAVYLCASSSIPSGGAGTDTQYFGPGTRLTVL.

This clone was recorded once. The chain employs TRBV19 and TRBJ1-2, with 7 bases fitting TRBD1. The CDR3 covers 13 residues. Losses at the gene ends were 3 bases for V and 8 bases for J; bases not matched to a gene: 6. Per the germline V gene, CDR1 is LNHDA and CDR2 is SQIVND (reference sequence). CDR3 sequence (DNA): TGTGCCAGTAGTATTCAGGGGGAGAAAGGCTACACCTTC. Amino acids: CASSIQGEKGYTF.

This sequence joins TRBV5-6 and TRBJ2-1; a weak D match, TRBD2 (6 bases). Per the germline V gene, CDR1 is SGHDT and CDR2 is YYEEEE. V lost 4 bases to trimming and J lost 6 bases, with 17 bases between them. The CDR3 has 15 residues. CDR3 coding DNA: TGTGCCAGCAGCCTTCGGGGGACCAGGATCAATGAGCAGTTCTTC. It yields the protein CASSLRGTRINEQFF.

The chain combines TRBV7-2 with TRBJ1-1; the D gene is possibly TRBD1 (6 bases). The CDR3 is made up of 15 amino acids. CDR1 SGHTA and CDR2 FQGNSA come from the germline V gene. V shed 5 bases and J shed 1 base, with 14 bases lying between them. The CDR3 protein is CASSLQGFANTEAFF. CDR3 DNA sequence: TGTGCCAGCAGCCTACAGGGATTTGCGAACACTGAAGCTTTCTTT.

CDR3 residues: CASSLSPEGINTEAFF. The DNA of the CDR3 is TGTGCCAGCAGTCTGAGCCCGGAGGGGATTAACACTGAAGCTTTCTTT. The V and J genes are TRBV7-9 and TRBJ1-1, with a possible D match to TRBD1 (5 bases). Trimming left V 6 bases short and J 2 bases short, with 19 bases between. Per the germline V gene, CDR1 is SEHNR and CDR2 is FQNEAQ (reference sequence). CDR3 length: 16 residues.

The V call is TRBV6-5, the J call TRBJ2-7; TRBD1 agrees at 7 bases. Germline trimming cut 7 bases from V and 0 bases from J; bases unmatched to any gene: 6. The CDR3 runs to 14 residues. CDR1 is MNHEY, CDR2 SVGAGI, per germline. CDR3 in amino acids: CASKRQGYSYEQYF. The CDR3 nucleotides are TGTGCCAGCAAGAGACAGGGATACTCCTACGAGCAGTACTTC.

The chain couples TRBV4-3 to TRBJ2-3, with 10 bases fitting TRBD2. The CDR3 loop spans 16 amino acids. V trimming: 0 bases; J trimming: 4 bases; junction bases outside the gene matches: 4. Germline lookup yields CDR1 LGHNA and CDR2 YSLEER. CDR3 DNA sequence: TGCGCCAGCAGCCAAGAGATGGGGACTAGCGCAGATACGCAGTATTTT. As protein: CASSQEMGTSADTQYF.

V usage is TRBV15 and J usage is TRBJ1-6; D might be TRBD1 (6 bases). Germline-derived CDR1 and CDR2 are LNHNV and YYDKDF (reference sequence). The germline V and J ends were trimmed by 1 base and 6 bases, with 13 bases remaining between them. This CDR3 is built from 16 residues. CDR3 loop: CATSRVAGALNSPLHF. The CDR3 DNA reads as TGTGCCACCAGCAGAGTGGCAGGGGCGCTTAATTCACCCCTCCACTTT.

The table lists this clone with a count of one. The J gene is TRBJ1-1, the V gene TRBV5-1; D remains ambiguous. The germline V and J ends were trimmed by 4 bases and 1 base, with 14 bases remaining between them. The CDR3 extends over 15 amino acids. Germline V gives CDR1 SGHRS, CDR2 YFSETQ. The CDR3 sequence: CASSRPFGRNTEAFF. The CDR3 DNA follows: TGCGCCAGCAGCCGCCCATTCGGTAGGAACACTGAAGCTTTCTTT.

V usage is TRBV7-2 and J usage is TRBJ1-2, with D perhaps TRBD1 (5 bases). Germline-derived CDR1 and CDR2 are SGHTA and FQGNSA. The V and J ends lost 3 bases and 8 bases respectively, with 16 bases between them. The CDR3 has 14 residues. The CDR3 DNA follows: TGTGCCAGCAGCTTGGTGACAGCCACGAGGGGCTACACCTTC. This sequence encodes CASSLVTATRGYTF.

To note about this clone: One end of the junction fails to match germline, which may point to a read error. The CDR3 protein is CAGSLQGDEQYF. CDR3 in DNA: TGTGCCGGCAGCTTACAGGGAGACGAGCAGTACTTC. The chain employs TRBV9 and TRBJ2-7; weak D call: TRBD1 (6 bases). CDR3 size: 12 residues. Germline V gene sequence: CDR1 SGDLS, CDR2 YYNGEE. Variable domain in full (rest from reference TRBV9 and TRBJ2-7): DSGVTQTPKHLITATGQRVTLRCSPRSGDLSVYWYQQSLDQGLQFLIQYYNGEERAKGNILERFSAQQFPDLHSELNLSSLELGDSALYFCAGSLQGDEQYFGPGTRLTVT.

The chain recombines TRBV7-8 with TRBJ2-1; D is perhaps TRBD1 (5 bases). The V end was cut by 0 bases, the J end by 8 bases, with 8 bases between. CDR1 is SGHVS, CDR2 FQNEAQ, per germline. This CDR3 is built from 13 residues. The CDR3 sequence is CASSLAGVHEQFF. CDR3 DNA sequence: TGTGCCAGCAGCTTAGCAGGGGTACATGAGCAGTTCTTC. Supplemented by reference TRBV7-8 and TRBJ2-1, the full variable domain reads GAGVSQSPRYKVAKRGQDVALRCDPISGHVSLFWYQQALGQGPEFLTYFQNEAQLDKSGLPSDRFFAERPEGSVSTLKIQRTQQEDSAVYLCASSLAGVHEQFFGPGTRLTVL.

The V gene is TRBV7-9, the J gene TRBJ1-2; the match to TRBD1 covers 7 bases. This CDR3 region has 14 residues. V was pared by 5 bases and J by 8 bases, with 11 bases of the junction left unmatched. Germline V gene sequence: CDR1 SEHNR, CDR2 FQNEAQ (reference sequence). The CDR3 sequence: CASSARGPDSGYTF. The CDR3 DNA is TGTGCCAGCAGCGCTAGGGGGCCGGATAGCGGCTACACCTTC.

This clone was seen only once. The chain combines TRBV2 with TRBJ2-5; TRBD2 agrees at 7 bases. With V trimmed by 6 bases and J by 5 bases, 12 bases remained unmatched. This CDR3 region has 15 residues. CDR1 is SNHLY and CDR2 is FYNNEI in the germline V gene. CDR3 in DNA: TGTGCCAGCAGCGTAATTGGGGAGGGCGGCGAGACCCAGTACTTC. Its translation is CASSVIGEGGETQYF.

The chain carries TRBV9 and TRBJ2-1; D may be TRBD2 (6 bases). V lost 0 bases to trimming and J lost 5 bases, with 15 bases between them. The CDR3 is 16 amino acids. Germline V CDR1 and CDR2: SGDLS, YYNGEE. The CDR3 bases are TGTGCCAGCAGCGTAGGATCCGGTAGCGGTGACAATGAGCAGTTCTTC. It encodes CASSVGSGSGDNEQFF.